Listed below are T cell receptor beta chains from one sample, sequenced in a study of human T cells and chemical hapten exposure. TCRdb itself ran the RACE reads through MiXCR, one entry per CDR3 protein. The sample has about 69,000 distinct CDR3 sequences, about 9.4% seen once; the top ten hold 6.5% to 8.5%. Specimen: whole blood, collected in connection with sensitization to the hapten diphenylcyclopropenone (DPC). Every receptor here comes from a woman aged 45-59 years with alopecia areata. Some clones in this sample may be carry-over from other donors' samples. Each CDR3 is given with its conserved first and last residue. Each record gives: J gene, clone size, D gene, V gene, CDR3 DNA, CDR3 protein. A D gene is named only where the DNA matches it firmly. Each size is how often the clone was seen (once, few, many) or a class if it is expanded.

J: TRBJ2-1
size: many
D: TRBD1
V: TRBV5-1
DNA: TGCGCCAGCAGCCAGGGACAGGGACTTTACAATGAGCAGTTCTTC
CDR3: CASSQGQGLYNEQFF

J: TRBJ2-1
size: many
D: TRBD2
V: TRBV29-1
DNA: TGCAGCGTTGTTTGGACTAGCGTTGTAGGTGAGCAGTTCTTC
CDR3: CSVVWTSVVGEQFF

J: TRBJ1-1
size: few
D: NA
V: TRBV3-1
DNA: TGTGCCAGCAGCCAAAGGAAATATGAAGCTTTCTTT
CDR3: CASSQRKYEAFF

J: TRBJ2-1
size: many
D: TRBD2
V: TRBV10-3
DNA: TGTGCCATCACCGAAGCGGGAACATACAATGAGCAGTTCTTC
CDR3: CAITEAGTYNEQFF

J: TRBJ2-3
size: many
D: TRBD2
V: TRBV7-9
DNA: TGTGCCACAGCAACTAGCGGATACACAGATACGCAGTATTTT
CDR3: CATATSGYTDTQYF

J: TRBJ2-2
size: many
D: TRBD2
V: TRBV7-2
DNA: TGTGCCAGCGCGGGAGGGAGCGGGGCGAACACCGGGGAGCTGTTTTTT
CDR3: CASAGGSGANTGELFF

J: TRBJ2-5
size: few
D: TRBD2
V: TRBV5-1
DNA: TGCGCCAGCAGCTCGGTGGGAGGGGAAGAGACCCAGTACTTC
CDR3: CASSSVGGEETQYF

J: TRBJ2-5
size: few
D: NA
V: TRBV3-1
DNA: TGTGCCAGCAGCCAAGAGCCAGGGGAGGAGACCCAGTACTTC
CDR3: CASSQEPGEETQYF

J: TRBJ1-1
size: many
D: NA
V: TRBV3-1
DNA: TGTGCCAGCAGCCCCATCGGGAGTGAAGCTTTCTTT
CDR3: CASSPIGSEAFF

J: TRBJ2-3
size: few
D: NA
V: TRBV10-3
DNA: TGTGCCATCAGTGATTCCGGCCAGGCGGATACGCAGTATTTT
CDR3: CAISDSGQADTQYF

J: TRBJ2-5
size: medium-sized
D: TRBD2
V: TRBV7-7
DNA: TGTGCTAGCAGCTTAGAGGTAGCGGGAGATGAGACCCAGTACTTC
CDR3: CASSLEVAGDETQYF

J: TRBJ2-6
size: many
D: NA
V: TRBV5-1
DNA: TGCGCCAGCAGCTTGGCGTTCTCTGGGGCCAACGTCCTGACTTTC
CDR3: CASSLAFSGANVLTF

J: TRBJ1-3
size: few
D: NA
V: TRBV7-9
DNA: TGTGCCAGCAGCGGTCGGGGCATATACAGGGGAAACACCATATATTTT
CDR3: CASSGRGIYRGNTIYF

J: TRBJ2-4
size: few
D: NA
V: TRBV21-1
DNA: TGTGCCAGCAGCAAAGGAATAGCCAAAAACATTCAGTACTTC
CDR3: CASSKGIAKNIQYF

J: TRBJ2-1
size: few
D: TRBD1
V: TRBV5-1
DNA: TGCGCCAGCAGCCTAGGGACAGCTAATGAGCAGTTCTTC
CDR3: CASSLGTANEQFF